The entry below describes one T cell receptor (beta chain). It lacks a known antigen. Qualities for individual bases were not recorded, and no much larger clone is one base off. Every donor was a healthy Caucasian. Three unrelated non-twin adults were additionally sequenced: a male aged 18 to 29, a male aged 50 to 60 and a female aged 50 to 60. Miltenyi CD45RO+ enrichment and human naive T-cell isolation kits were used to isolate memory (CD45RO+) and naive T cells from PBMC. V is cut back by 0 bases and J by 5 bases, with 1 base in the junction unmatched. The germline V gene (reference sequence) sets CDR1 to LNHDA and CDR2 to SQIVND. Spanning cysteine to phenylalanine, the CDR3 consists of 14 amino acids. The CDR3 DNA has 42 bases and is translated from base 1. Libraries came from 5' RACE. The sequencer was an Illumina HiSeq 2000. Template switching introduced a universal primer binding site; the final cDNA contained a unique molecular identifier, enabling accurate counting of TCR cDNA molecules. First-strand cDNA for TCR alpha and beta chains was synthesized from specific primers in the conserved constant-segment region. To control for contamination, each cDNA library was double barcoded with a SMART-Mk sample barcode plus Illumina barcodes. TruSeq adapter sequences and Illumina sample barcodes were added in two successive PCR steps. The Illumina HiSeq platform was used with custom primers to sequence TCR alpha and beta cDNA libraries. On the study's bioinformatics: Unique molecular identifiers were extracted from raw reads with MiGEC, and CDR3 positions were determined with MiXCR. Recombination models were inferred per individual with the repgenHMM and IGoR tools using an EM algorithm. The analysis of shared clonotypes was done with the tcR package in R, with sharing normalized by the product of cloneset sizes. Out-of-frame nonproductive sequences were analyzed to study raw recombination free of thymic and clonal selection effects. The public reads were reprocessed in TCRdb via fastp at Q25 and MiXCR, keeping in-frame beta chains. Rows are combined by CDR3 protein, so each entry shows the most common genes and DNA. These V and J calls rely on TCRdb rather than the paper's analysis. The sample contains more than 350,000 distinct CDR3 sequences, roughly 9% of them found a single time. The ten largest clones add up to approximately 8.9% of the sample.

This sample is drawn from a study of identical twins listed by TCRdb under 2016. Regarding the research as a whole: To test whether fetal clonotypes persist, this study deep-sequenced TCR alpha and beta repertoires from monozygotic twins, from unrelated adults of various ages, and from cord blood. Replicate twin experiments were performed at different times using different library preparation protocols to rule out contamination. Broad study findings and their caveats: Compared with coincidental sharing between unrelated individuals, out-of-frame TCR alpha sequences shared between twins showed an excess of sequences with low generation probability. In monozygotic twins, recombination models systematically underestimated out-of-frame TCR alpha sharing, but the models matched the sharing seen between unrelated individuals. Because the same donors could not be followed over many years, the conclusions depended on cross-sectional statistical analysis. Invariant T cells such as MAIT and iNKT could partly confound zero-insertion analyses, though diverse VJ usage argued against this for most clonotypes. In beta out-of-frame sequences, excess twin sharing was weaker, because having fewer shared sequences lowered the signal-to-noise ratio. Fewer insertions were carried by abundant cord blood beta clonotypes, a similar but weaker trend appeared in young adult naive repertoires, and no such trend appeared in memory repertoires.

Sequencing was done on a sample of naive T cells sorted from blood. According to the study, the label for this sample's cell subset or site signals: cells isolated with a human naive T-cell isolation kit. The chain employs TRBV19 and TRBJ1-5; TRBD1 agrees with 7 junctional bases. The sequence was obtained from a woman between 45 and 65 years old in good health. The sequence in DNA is TGTGCCAGTAGTATAGAGGGACAGTATCAGCCCCAGCATTTT. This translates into CASSIEGQYQPQHF. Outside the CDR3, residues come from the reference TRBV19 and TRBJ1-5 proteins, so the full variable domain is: DGGITQSPKYLFRKEGQNVTLSCEQNLNHDAMYWYRQDPGQGLRLIYYSQIVNDFQKGDIAEGYSVSREKKESFPLTVTSAQKNPTAFYLCASSIEGQYQPQHFGDGTRLSIL.